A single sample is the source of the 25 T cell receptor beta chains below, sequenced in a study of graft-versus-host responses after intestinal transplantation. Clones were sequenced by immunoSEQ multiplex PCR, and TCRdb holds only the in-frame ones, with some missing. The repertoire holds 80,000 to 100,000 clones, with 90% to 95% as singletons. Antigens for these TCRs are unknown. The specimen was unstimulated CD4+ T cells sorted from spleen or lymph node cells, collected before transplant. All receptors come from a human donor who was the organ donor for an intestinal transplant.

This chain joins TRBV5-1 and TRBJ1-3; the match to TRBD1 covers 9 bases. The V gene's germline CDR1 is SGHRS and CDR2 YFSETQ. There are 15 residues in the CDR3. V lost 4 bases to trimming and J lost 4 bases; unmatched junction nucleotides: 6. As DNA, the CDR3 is TGCGCCAGCAGCCGGACAGGGGATTCGGGAAACACCATATATTTT. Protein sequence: CASSRTGDSGNTIYF. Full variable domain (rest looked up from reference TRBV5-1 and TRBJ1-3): KAGVTQTPRYLIKTRGQQVTLSCSPISGHRSVSWYQQTPGQGLQFLFEYFSETQRNKGNFPGRFSGRQFSNSRSEMNVSTLELGDSALYLCASSRTGDSGNTIYFGEGSWLTVV.

The DNA for the CDR3 is TGTGCCAGCAGCTTAATTTTGGGGGCTGAAAAACTGTTTTTT. It translates to CASSLILGAEKLFF. The J gene is TRBJ1-4, the V gene TRBV11-2; a weak D match, TRBD1 (6 bases). With 2 bases removed from V and 7 bases from J, the gap between germline ends came to 11 bases. The CDR3 covers 14 residues. The germline V gene encodes CDR1 SGHAT and CDR2 FQNNGV.

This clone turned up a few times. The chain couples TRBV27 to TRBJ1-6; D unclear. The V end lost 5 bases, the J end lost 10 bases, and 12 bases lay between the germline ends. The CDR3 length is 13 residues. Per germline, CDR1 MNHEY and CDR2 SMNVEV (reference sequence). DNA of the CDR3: TGTGCCAGCAGTCAAGCGGGCGTGTCACCCCTCCACTTT. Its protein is CASSQAGVSPLHF.

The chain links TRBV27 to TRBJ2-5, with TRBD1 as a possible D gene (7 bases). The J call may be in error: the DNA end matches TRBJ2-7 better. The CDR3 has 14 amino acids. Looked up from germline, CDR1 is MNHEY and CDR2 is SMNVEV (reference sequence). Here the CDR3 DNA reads TGTGCCAGCCGCAGGGGGGTAGGGGGCTACGAGCAGTACTTC. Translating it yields CASRRGVGGYEQYF.

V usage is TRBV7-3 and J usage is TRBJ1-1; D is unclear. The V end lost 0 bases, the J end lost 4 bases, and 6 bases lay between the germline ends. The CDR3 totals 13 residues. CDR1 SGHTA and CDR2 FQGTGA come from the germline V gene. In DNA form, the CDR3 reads TGTGCCAGCAGCTTAACTCGGAGCACTGAAGCTTTCTTT. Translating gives CASSLTRSTEAFF.

CDR3 residues: CASSLTVAGGQETQYF. In DNA form, the CDR3 reads TGTGCCAGCAGCTTAACGGTAGCGGGGGGACAAGAGACCCAGTACTTC. V usage is TRBV7-3 and J usage is TRBJ2-5, with 10 bases fitting TRBD2. V gave up 0 bases and J gave up 2 bases; unmatched junction bases: 3. The germline V gene encodes CDR1 SGHTA and CDR2 FQGTGA. This CDR3 comprises 16 residues.

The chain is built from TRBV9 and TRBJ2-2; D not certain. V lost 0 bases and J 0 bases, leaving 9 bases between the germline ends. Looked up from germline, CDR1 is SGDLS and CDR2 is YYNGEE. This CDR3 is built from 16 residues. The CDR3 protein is CASSVAPGSNTGELFF. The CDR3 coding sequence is TGTGCCAGCAGCGTAGCCCCAGGATCGAACACCGGGGAGCTGTTTTTT.

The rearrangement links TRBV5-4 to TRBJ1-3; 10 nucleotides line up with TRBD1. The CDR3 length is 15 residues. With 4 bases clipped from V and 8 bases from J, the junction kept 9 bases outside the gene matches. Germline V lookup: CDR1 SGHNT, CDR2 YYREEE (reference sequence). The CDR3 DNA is TGTGCCAGCAGCGGGGACAGGGGCCGTATCGACACCATATATTTT. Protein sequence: CASSGDRGRIDTIYF.

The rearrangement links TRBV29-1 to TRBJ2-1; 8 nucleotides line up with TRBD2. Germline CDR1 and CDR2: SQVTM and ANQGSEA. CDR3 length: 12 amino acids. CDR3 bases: TGCTTCAACTCGGCGGGGGGCGATGAGCAGTTCTTC. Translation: CFNSAGGDEQFF.

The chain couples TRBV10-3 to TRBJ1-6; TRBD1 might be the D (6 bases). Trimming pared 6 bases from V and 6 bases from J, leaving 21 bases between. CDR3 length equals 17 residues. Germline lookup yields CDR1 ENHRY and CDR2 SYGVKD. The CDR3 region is CAISPAVGAPSNSPLHF. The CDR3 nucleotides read TGTGCCATCAGCCCCGCGGTGGGGGCGCCTAGTAATTCACCCCTCCACTTT.

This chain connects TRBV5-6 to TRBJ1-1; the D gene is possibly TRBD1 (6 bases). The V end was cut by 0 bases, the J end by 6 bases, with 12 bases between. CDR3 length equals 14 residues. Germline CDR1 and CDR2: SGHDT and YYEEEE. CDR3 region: CASSLEGVKSEAFF. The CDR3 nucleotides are TGTGCCAGCAGCTTGGAGGGGGTTAAGTCTGAAGCTTTCTTT.

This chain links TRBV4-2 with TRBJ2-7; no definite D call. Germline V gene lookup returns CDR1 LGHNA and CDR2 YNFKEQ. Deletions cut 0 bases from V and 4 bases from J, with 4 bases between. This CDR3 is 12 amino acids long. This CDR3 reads CASSQEQYEQYF. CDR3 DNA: TGTGCCAGCAGCCAAGAGCAGTACGAGCAGTACTTC.

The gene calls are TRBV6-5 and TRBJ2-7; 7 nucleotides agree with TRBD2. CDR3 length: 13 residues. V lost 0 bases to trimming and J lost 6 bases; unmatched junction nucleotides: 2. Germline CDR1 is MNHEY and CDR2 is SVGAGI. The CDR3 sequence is CASSYSGGIEQYF. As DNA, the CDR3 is TGTGCCAGCAGTTACTCGGGGGGGATCGAGCAGTACTTC.

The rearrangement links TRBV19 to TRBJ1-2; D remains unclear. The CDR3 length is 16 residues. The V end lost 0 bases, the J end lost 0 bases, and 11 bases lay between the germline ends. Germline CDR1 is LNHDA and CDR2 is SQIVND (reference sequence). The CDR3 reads CASSIDGRTTNYGYTF. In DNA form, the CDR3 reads TGTGCCAGTAGTATAGATGGTCGGACTACTAACTATGGCTACACCTTC.

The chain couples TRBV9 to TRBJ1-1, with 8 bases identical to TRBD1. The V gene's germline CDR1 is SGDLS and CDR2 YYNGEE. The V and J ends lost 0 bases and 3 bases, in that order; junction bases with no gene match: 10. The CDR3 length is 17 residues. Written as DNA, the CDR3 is TGTGCCAGCAGCGTAGGTATAGGTGTGACAGGGGACACTGAAGCTTTCTTT. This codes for CASSVGIGVTGDTEAFF.

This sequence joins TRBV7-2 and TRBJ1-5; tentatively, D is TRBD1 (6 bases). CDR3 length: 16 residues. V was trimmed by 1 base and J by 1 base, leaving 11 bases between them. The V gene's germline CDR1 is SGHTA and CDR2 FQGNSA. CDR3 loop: CASSLVWGRSNQPQHF. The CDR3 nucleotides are TGTGCCAGCAGCTTAGTTTGGGGGCGAAGCAATCAGCCCCAGCATTTT.

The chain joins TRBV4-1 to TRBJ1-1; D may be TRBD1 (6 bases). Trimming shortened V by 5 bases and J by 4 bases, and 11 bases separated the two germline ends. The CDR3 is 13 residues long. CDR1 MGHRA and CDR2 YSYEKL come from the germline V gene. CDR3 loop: CASSVRGSTEAFF. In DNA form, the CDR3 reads TGCGCCAGCAGCGTCAGGGGTAGCACTGAAGCTTTCTTT.

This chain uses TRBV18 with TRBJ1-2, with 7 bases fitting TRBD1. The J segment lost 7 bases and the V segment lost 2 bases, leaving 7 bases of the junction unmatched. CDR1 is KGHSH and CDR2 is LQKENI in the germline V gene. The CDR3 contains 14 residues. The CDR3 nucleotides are TGTGCCAGCTCACCAGACAGGGTGAGGCTTGGCTACACCTTC. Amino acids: CASSPDRVRLGYTF.

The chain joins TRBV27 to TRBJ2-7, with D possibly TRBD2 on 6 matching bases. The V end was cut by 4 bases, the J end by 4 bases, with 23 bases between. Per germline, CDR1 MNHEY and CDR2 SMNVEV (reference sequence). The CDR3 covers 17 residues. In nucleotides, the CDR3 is TGTGCCAGCAGTTCTATTTGGAGGGGCAAACGGGGATACGAGCAGTACTTC. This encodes CASSSIWRGKRGYEQYF.

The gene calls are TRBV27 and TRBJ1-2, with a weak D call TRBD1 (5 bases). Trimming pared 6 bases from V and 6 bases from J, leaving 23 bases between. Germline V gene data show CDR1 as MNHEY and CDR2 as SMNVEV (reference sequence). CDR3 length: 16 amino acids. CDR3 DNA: TGTGCCAGCAGATTCCCTCCTCAGGGAGGTGGGCATGGCTACACCTTC. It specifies CASRFPPQGGGHGYTF.

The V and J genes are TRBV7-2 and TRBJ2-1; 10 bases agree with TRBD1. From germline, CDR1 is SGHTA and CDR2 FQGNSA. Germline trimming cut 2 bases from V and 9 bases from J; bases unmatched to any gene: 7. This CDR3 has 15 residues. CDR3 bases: TGTGCCAGCAGCTTAACGGGACAGGGGCGTGGTGAGCAGTTCTTC. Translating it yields CASSLTGQGRGEQFF.

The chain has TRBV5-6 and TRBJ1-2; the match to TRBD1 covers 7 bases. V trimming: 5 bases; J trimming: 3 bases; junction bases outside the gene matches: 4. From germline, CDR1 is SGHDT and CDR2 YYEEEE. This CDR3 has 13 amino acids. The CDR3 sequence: CASSPDRDYGYTF. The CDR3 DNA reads TGTGCCAGCAGTCCCGACAGGGACTATGGCTACACCTTC.

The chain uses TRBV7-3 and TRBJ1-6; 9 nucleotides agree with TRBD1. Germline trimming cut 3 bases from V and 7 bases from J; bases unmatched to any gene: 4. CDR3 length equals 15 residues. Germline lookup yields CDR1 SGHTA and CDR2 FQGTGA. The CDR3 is CASSFGTGQNSPLHF. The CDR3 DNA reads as TGTGCCAGCAGCTTCGGGACAGGGCAGAATTCACCCCTCCACTTT.

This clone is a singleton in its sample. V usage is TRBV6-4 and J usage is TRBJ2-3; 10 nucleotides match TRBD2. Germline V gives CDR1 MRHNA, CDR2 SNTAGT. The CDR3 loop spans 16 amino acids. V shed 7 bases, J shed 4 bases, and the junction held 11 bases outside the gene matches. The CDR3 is CASITGTSEGPDTQYF. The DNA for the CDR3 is TGTGCCAGCATTACCGGGACTAGCGAGGGCCCAGATACGCAGTATTTT.

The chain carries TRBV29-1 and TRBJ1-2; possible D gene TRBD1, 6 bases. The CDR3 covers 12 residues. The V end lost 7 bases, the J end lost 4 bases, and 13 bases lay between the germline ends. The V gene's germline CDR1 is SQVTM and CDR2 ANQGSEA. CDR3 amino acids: CSAEGGGYGYTF. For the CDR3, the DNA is TGCAGCGCCGAGGGGGGGGGCTATGGCTACACCTTC.